What follows are 18 T cell receptor beta chains derived from one specimen sequenced in a study of multiple sclerosis patients with progressive multifocal leukoencephalopathy. Documented time point: before natalizumab initiation. Some clones are missing from TCRdb's copy, which holds only in-frame ones; the method was immunoSEQ multiplex PCR. The sample lists about 32,000 clones; about 92% were seen once. Source material: PBMCs. These receptor sequences come from a young man with multiple sclerosis.

This clone was seen only once. This chain links TRBV5-1 with TRBJ2-5; D gene uncertain. The germline V gene has CDR1 SGHRS and CDR2 YFSETQ. This CDR3 is 12 amino acids long. The V and J ends lost 4 bases and 2 bases respectively, with 6 bases between them. In DNA, the CDR3 is TGCGCCAGCAGCCCGGCTCAAGAGACCCAGTACTTC. It is translated as CASSPAQETQYF. Supplemented by reference TRBV5-1 and TRBJ2-5, the full variable domain reads KAGVTQTPRYLIKTRGQQVTLSCSPISGHRSVSWYQQTPGQGLQFLFEYFSETQRNKGNFPGRFSGRQFSNSRSEMNVSTLELGDSALYLCASSPAQETQYFGPGTRLLVL.

J is TRBJ2-3 and V is TRBV11-2, with D perhaps being TRBD1 or TRBD2 (5 bases each). In germline, CDR1 is SGHAT, CDR2 FQNNGV. CDR3 length: 15 amino acids. The germline V and J ends were trimmed by 5 bases and 4 bases, with 16 bases remaining between them. CDR3 protein: CASSPGAGWPDTQYF. The CDR3 coding sequence is TGTGCCAGCAGCCCCGGGGCAGGTTGGCCAGATACGCAGTATTTT.

This chain connects TRBV10-3 to TRBJ2-7; the D gene could be TRBD1 or TRBD2 (5 bases each). Germline values: CDR1 ENHRY, CDR2 SYGVKD. CDR3 length: 13 residues. V dropped 6 bases and J dropped 4 bases, with 13 bases sitting between them. Here the CDR3 DNA reads TGTGCCATCAGCCGGGACGGAGATTACGAGCAGTACGTC. It yields the protein CAISRDGDYEQYV.

The J gene is TRBJ1-2, the V gene TRBV27; the match to TRBD1 covers 8 bases. Germline-derived CDR1 and CDR2 are MNHEY and SMNVEV (reference sequence). The CDR3 has 13 amino acids. Trimming removed 5 bases from V and 6 bases from J; junction bases left unmatched: 5. The CDR3 reads CASSPTGAHGYTF. CDR3 nucleotides: TGTGCCAGCAGTCCGACAGGGGCCCATGGCTACACCTTC.

The chain links TRBV15 to TRBJ1-1; 9 bases are shared with TRBD1. CDR3 length equals 17 residues. Germline assignment: CDR1 LNHNV and CDR2 YYDKDF (reference sequence). Losses at the gene ends were 5 bases for V and 4 bases for J; bases not matched to a gene: 14. In DNA form, the CDR3 reads TGTGCCACCAGCGAATGGGACAGGGAGGGGGGTGGCACTGAAGCTTTCTTT. Amino acid sequence: CATSEWDREGGGTEAFF.

J is TRBJ2-2 and V is TRBV7-9; D gene ambiguous. The germline CDR1 and CDR2 sequences are SEHNR and FQNEAQ (reference sequence). The CDR3 covers 15 residues. Trimming took off 3 bases at V and 6 bases at J, with 14 bases between the two ends. The CDR3 DNA reads as TGTGCCAGCAGCTTCTCAGGTGTGAAGGCCGGGGAGCTGTTTTTT. Translated, it gives CASSFSGVKAGELFF.

In DNA, the CDR3 is TGTGCCATCAGTGAGTCGTCTAGCTCTGGGGCCAACGTCCTGACTTTC. Protein: CAISESSSSGANVLTF. The rearrangement uses TRBV10-3 and TRBJ2-6; D gene unclear. CDR1 is ENHRY, CDR2 SYGVKD, per germline. V lost 0 bases and J lost 0, with 6 bases in between. The CDR3 sequence is 16 residues long.

The genes are TRBV7-2 and TRBJ2-5; TRBD2 aligns across 14 bases. CDR1 is SGHTA and CDR2 is FQGNSA in the germline V gene. This CDR3 is 16 amino acids long. V was clipped by 5 bases and J by 5 bases; unmatched bases: 7. This CDR3 reads CASSQGLAGVIETQYF. Here the CDR3 DNA reads TGTGCCAGCAGCCAGGGACTAGCGGGAGTAATTGAGACCCAGTACTTC.

The chain combines TRBV30 with TRBJ2-7; TRBD1 matches at 7 bases. CDR3 size: 13 residues. Germline loops: CDR1 GTSNPN, CDR2 SVGIG (reference sequence). J was trimmed by 8 bases and V by 3 bases; bases with no gene match: 10. In DNA, the CDR3 is TGTGCCTGGAGCAAAGGGGACAGAGGGAAGCAGTACTTC. Translated: CAWSKGDRGKQYF.

The rearrangement joins TRBV6-5 to TRBJ2-1, with 10 bases aligning to TRBD1. The CDR3 spans 15 residues. Trimming took 2 bases from V and 2 from J; bases not matched to a gene: 0. The germline V gene encodes CDR1 MNHEY and CDR2 SVGAGI. CDR3 region: CASSYGQGAYNEQFF. The CDR3 bases are TGTGCCAGCAGTTACGGACAGGGGGCCTACAATGAGCAGTTCTTC.

This chain links TRBV18 with TRBJ2-2; 7 positions agree with TRBD1. The CDR3 covers 14 residues. CDR1 and CDR2 (germline): KGHSH, LQKENI. V dropped 4 bases and J dropped 4; count of bases not matched to a gene: 3. CDR3 protein: CASSLDRVTGELFF. The CDR3 DNA sequence: TGTGCCAGCTCACTCGACAGGGTCACCGGGGAGCTGTTTTTT.

The chain is built from TRBV10-3 and TRBJ2-5; D possibly uses TRBD1 or TRBD2 (5 bases each). Per the germline V gene, CDR1 is ENHRY and CDR2 is SYGVKD. V gave up 0 bases and J gave up 5 bases, with 10 bases separating them. CDR3 length equals 14 residues. The CDR3 sequence: CAISESRGWETQYF. The DNA for the CDR3 is TGTGCCATCAGTGAGTCGAGGGGATGGGAGACCCAGTACTTC.

The chain combines TRBV7-2 with TRBJ2-3; TRBD2 might be the D (7 bases). CDR1 and CDR2 (germline): SGHTA, FQGNSA. Trimming left V 6 bases short and J 0 bases short, with 16 bases between. The CDR3 has 16 amino acids. The chain's CDR3 is CASRIGGRGSTDTQYF. The DNA for the CDR3 is TGTGCCAGCAGGATCGGGGGGCGGGGAAGCACAGATACGCAGTATTTT.

This chain uses TRBV2 with TRBJ1-1; tentative D call: TRBD1 (6 bases). V lost 3 bases, J lost 0 bases, and 8 bases lay in between. The germline gives CDR1 SNHLY, CDR2 FYNNEI. CDR3 length: 14 residues. The CDR3 region is CASSEGHLNTEAFF. CDR3 sequence (DNA): TGTGCCAGCAGTGAGGGACACTTGAACACTGAAGCTTTCTTT.

The chain joins TRBV5-1 to TRBJ1-3; D is unclear. V lost 4 bases, J lost 0 bases, and 11 bases lay in between. Germline assignment: CDR1 SGHRS and CDR2 YFSETQ. This CDR3 spans 15 amino acids. CDR3 in amino acids: CASSQDGSSGNTIYF. The DNA of the CDR3 is TGCGCCAGCAGCCAGGACGGCTCCTCTGGAAACACCATATATTTT.

The gene calls are TRBV5-4 and TRBJ2-6; D is undetermined. This CDR3 region has 16 residues. Between the trimmed V and J ends, which lost 1 base and 0 bases, there was a span of 8 bases. Germline V gene lookup returns CDR1 SGHNT and CDR2 YYREEE (reference sequence). CDR3 amino acids: CASSLNSNSGANVLTF. The CDR3 DNA reads TGTGCCAGCAGCTTGAACAGTAACTCTGGGGCCAACGTCCTGACTTTC. The whole variable domain, filled in from reference TRBV5-4 and TRBJ2-6, reads ETGVTQSPTHLIKTRGQQVTLRCSSQSGHNTVSWYQQALGQGPQFIFQYYREEENGRGNFPPRFSGLQFPNYSSELNVNALELDDSALYLCASSLNSNSGANVLTFGAGSRLTVL.

This clone was seen just once. Here the CDR3 reads CASSYDRMETQYF. CDR3 DNA sequence: TGTGCCAGCAGTTACGACAGGATGGAGACCCAGTACTTC. The chain carries TRBV6-5 and TRBJ2-5; possibly TRBD1 for D (6 bases). This CDR3 spans 13 amino acids. CDR1 is MNHEY, CDR2 SVGAGI, per germline. V was trimmed by 2 bases and J by 5 bases, leaving 9 bases between them.

The chain is built from TRBV19 and TRBJ2-7, with D unresolved. Per germline, CDR1 LNHDA and CDR2 SQIVND (reference sequence). The CDR3 contains 14 residues. The germline V and J ends were trimmed by 2 bases and 5 bases, with 13 bases remaining between them. The CDR3 sequence is CASSIRRPPDEQYF. The DNA for the CDR3 is TGTGCCAGTAGTATACGGCGCCCCCCCGACGAGCAGTACTTC.